Only a few counts were recorded for the clone carrying this T cell receptor beta chain. The CDR3 spans 16 residues. Trimming took 3 bases from V and 4 from J, leaving 16 bases between them. The germline V gene has CDR1 DFQATT and CDR2 SNEGSKA (reference sequence). These data are taken from a study of T-cell reconstitution after alpha-beta-depleted transplantation in children. The TCRbeta library was prepared with unique molecular identifiers. MiXCR was run by TCRdb on the PCR reads, yielding one entry per CDR3 protein. The sample records under 750,000 distinct CDR3 sequences, 20% to 25% being singletons.

The TCR sequence derives from a boy younger than two who had a stem cell transplant for acute myeloid leukemia, so the T cells may come from the graft donor. The specimen was PBMCs, mostly from graft donor cells, collected 360 days after TCRalphabeta/CD19-depleted stem cell transplant. This sequence joins TRBV20-1 and TRBJ2-6; D is perhaps TRBD1 (6 bases). This chain's CDR3 is CSARRTGWIGANVLTF. CDR3 nucleotide sequence: TGCAGTGCTAGGAGAACAGGGTGGATAGGGGCCAACGTCCTGACTTTC.